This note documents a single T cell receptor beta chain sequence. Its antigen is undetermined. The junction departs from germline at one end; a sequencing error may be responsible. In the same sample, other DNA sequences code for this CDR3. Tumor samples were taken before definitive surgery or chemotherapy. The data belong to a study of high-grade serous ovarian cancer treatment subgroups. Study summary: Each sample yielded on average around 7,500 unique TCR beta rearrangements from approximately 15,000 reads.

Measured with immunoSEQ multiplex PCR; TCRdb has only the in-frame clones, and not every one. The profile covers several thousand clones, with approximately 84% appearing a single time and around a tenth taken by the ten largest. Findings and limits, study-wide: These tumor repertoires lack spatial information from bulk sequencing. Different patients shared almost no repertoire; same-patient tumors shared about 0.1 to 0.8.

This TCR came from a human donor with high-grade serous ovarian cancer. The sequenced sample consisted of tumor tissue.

CDR3 sequence reads: CASSVGDPVPGELFF. As DNA, the CDR3 is TGTGCCAGCAGCGTCGGGGATCCTGTCCCCGGGGAGCTGTTTTTC. The chain joins TRBV7-2 to TRBJ2-2; a possible D gene is TRBD2 (5 bases). The CDR3 loop spans 15 amino acids. Looked up from germline, CDR1 is SGHTA and CDR2 is FQGNSA.